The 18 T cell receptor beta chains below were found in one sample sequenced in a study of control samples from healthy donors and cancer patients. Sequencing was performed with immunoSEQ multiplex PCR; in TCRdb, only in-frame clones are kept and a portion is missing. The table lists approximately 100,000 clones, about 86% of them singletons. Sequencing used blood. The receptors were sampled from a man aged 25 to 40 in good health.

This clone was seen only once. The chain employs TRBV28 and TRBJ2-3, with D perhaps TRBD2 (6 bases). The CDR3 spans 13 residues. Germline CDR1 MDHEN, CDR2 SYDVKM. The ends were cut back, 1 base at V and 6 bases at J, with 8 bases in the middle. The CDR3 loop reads CASSLLSGDTQYF. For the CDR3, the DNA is TGTGCCAGCAGTTTATTAAGCGGGGATACGCAGTATTTT. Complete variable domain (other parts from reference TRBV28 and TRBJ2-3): DVKVTQSSRYLVKRTGEKVFLECVQDMDHENMFWYRQDPGLGLRLIYFSYDVKMKEKGDIPEGYSVSREKKERFSLILESASTNQTSMYLCASSLLSGDTQYFGPGTRLTVL.

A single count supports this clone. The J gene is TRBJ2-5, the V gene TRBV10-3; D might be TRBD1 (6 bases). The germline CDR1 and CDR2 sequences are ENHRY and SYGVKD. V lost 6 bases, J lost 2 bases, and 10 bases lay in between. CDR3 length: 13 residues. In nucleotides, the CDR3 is TGTGCCATCAGGGGGGCGGTACAAGAGACCCAGTACTTC. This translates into CAIRGAVQETQYF.

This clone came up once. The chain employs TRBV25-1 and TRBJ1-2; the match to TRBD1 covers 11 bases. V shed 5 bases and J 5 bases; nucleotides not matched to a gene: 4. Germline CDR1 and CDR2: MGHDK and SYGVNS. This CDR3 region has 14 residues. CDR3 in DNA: TGTGCCAGCAGTACCGGACAGGGGGCATATGGCTACACCTTC. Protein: CASSTGQGAYGYTF.

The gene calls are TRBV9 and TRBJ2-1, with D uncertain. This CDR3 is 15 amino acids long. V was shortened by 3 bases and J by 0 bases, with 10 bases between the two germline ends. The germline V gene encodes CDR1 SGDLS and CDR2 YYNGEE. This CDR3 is CASSAQVSSYNEQFF. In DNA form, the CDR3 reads TGTGCCAGCAGCGCTCAGGTGAGCTCCTACAATGAGCAGTTCTTC.

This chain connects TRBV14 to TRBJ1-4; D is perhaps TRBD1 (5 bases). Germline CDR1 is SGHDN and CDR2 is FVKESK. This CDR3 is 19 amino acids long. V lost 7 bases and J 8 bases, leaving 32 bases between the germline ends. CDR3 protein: CASIYIFGTSQDTTEKLFF. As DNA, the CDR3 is TGTGCCAGCATATATATCTTCGGGACTTCTCAAGATACAACGGAAAAACTGTTTTTT.

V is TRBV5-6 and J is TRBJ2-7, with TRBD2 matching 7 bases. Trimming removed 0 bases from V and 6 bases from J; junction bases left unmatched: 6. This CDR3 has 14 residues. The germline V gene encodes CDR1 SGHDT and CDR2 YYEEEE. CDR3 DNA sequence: TGTGCCAGCAGCTTGGCCGCGGGGGTCGGCGAGCAGTACTTC. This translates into CASSLAAGVGEQYF.

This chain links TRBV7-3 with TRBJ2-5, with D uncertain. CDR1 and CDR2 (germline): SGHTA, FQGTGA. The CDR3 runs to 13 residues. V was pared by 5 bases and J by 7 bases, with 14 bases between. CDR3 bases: TGTGCCAGCAGCCCCGACTCCTCTCGGACCCAGTACTTC. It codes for CASSPDSSRTQYF.

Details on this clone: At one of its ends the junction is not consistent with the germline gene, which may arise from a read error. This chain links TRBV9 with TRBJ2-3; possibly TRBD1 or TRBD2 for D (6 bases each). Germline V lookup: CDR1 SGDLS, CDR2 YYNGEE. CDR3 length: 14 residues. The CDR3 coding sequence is TGTGCCAGCAGTGTAGACAGGAGGGCAGATACGCAGTATTTT. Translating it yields CASSVDRRADTQYF. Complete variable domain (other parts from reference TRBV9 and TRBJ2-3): DSGVTQTPKHLITATGQRVTLRCSPRSGDLSVYWYQQSLDQGLQFLIQYYNGEERAKGNILERFSAQQFPDLHSELNLSSLELGDSALYFCASSVDRRADTQYFGPGTRLTVL.

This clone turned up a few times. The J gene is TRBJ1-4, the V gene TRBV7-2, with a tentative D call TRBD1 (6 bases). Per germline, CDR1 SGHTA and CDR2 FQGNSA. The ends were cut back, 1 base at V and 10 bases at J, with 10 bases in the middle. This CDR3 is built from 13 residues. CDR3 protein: CASSLDRDRKLFF. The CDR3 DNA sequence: TGTGCCAGCAGCTTAGACAGGGATCGAAAACTGTTTTTT.

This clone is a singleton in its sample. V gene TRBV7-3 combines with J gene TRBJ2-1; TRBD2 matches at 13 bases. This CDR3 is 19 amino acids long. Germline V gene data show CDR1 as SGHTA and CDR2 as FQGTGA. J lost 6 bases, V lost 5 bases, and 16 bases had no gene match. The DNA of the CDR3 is TGTGCCAGCAGCCCCCAACTAGCGGGAGGGCCCTGGGACATCAATGAGCAGTTCTTC. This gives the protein CASSPQLAGGPWDINEQFF.

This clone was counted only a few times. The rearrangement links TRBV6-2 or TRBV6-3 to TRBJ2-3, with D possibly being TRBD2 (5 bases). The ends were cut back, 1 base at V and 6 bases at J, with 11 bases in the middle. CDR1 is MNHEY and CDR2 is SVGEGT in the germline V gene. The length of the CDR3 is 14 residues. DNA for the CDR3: TGTGCCAGCAGTTACTGGCTAGCATCCGATACGCAGTATTTT. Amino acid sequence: CASSYWLASDTQYF.

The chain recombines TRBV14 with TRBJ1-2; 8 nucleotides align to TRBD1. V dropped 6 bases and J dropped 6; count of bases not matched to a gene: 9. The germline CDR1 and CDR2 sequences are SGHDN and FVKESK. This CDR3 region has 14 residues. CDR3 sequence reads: CASRQTGEMNGYTF. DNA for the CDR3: TGTGCCAGCAGACAGACAGGGGAGATGAATGGCTACACCTTC. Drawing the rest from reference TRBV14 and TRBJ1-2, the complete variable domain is EAGVTQFPSHSVIEKGQTVTLRCDPISGHDNLYWYRRVMGKEIKFLLHFVKESKQDESGMPNNRFLAERTGGTYSTLKVQPAELEDSGVYFCASRQTGEMNGYTFGSGTRLTVV.

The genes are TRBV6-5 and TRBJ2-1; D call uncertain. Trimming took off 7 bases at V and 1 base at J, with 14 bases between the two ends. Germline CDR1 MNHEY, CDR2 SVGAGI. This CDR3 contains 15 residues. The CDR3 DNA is TGTGCCAGCATCCATAACAGAGGTTCCTACAATGAGCAGTTCTTC. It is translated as CASIHNRGSYNEQFF.

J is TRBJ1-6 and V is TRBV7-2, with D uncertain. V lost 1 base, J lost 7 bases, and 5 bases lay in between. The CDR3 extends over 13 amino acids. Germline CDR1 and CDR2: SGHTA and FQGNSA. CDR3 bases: TGTGCCAGCAGCTTAGGGCCAAATTCACCCCTCCACTTT. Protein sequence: CASSLGPNSPLHF.

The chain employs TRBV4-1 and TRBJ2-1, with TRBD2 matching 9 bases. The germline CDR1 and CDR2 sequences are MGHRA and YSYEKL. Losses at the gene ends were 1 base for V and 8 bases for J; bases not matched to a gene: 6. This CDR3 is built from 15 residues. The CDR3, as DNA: TGCGCCAGCAGCCAAGTTGGGACTAGCAGTCATGAGCAGTTCTTC. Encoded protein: CASSQVGTSSHEQFF.

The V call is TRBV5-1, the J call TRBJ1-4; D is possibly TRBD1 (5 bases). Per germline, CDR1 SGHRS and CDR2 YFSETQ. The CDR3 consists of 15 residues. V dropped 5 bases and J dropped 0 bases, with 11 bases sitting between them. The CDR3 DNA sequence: TGCGCCAGCAGTATAGACAGAGCAACTAATGAAAAACTGTTTTTT. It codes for CASSIDRATNEKLFF.

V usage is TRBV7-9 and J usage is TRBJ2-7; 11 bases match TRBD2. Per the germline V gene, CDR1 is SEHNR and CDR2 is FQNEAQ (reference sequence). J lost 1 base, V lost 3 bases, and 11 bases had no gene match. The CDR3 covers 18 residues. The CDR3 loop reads CASSFRGTGTSGSYEQYF. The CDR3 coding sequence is TGTGCCAGCAGCTTCCGTGGTACGGGGACTAGCGGTTCCTACGAGCAGTACTTC.

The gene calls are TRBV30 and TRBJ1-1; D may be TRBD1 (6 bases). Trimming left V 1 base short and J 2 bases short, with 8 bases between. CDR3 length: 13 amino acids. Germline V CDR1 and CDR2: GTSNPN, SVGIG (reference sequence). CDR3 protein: CAWSGDTNTEAFF. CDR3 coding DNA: TGTGCCTGGAGTGGGGACACAAACACTGAAGCTTTCTTT. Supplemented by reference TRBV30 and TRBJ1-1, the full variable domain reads SQTIHQWPATLVQPVGSPLSLECTVEGTSNPNLYWYRQAAGRGLQLLFYSVGIGQISSEVPQNLSASRPQDRQFILSSKKLLLSDSGFYLCAWSGDTNTEAFFGQGTRLTVV.